This TCR beta chain was captured by sequencing in a study of blood T cell repertoires in COVID-19. Original handling: Reference gene primer amplification in the assay estimated nucleated cell counts. Repertoires were generated with immunoSEQ multiplex PCR, while TCRdb's copy carries only in-frame clones and drops some. V and J calls and clone size follow that table, whereas D and trimming were derived from the DNA. The sample holds about 100,000 clones, about four fifths seen once. The CDR3 totals 13 residues. V gave up 0 bases and J gave up 5 bases, with 7 bases separating them. Germline values: CDR1 MNHEY, CDR2 SVGAGI.

This TCR came from a woman of 80 years or more with active or convalescent COVID-19. The rearrangement links TRBV6-5 to TRBJ2-5, with D unclear. Material for sequencing was peripheral blood. Here the CDR3 reads CASSYSIRETQYF. CDR3 DNA sequence: TGTGCCAGCAGTTACTCGATTCGGGAGACCCAGTACTTC.